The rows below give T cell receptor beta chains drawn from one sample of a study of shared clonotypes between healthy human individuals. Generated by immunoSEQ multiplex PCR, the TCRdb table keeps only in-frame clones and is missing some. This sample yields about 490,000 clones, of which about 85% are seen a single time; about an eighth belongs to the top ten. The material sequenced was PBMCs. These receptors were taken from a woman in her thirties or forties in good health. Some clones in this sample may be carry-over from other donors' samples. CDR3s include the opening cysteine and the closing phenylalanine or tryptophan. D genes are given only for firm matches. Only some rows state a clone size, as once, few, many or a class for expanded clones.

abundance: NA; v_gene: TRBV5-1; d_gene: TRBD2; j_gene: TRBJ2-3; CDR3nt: TGCGCCAGCAGCACCGTAGCGGGAGGGGGAAATACGCAGTATTTT; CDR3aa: CASSTVAGGGNTQYF
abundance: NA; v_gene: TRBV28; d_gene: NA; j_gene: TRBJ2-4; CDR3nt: TGTGCCAGCAGCCTCCCAGGGATGGCCAAAAACATTCAGTACTTC; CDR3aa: CASSLPGMAKNIQYF
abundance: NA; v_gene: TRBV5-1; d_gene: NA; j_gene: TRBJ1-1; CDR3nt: TGCGCCAGCAGCTGGAACGAGAACACTGAAGCTTTCTTT; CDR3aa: CASSWNENTEAFF
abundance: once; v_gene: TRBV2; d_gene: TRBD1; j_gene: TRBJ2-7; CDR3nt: TGTGCCAGCAAGGTTGACAGGGGGTCGGGCGAGCAGTACTTC; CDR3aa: CASKVDRGSGEQYF
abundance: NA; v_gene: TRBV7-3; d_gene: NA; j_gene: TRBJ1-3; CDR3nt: TGTGCCAGCAGCAAAGGGGCATCCTCTGGAAACACCATATATTTT; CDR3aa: CASSKGASSGNTIYF
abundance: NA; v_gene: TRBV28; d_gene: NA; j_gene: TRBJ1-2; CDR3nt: TGTGCCAGCAGTCAAGGTGGGCAGCGAAACTATGGCTACACCTTC; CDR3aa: CASSQGGQRNYGYTF
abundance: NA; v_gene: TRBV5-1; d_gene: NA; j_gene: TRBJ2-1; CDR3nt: TGCGCCAGCAGCTTGGGGGGGAACGATGAGCAGTTCTTC; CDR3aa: CASSLGGNDEQFF
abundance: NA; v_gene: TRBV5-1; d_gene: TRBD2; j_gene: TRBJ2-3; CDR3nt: TGCGCCAGCAGCCCACTTACGGGGGGTGGACGAGAGCGCACAGATACGCAGTATTTT; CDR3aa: CASSPLTGGGRERTDTQYF
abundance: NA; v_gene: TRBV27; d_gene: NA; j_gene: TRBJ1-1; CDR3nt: TGTGCCAGCAGTTTATACAACGGGAGAAACACTGAAGCTTTCTTT; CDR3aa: CASSLYNGRNTEAFF
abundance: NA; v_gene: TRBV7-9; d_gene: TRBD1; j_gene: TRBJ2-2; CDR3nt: TGTGCCAGCAGACATACCCCAGGGGGCAGGACCGGGGAGCTGTTTTTT; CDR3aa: CASRHTPGGRTGELFF
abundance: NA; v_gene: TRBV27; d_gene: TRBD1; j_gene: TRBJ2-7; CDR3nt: TGTGCCAGCAGTCCTCAGACAGGGACCTCCTCTTCTTTAACCTACGAGCAGTACTTC; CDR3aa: CASSPQTGTSSSLTYEQYF
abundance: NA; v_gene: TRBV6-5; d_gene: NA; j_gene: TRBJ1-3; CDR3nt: TGTGCCAGCAGTTACTCTTCGGGGGTAGGAAACACCATATATTTT; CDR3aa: CASSYSSGVGNTIYF
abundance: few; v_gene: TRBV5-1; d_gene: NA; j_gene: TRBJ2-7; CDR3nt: TGCGCCAGCAGCTCAGACAGCACCTCCTACGAGCAGTACTTC; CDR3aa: CASSSDSTSYEQYF
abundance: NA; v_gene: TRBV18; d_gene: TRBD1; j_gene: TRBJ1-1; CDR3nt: TGTGCCAGCTCAACAGCGACAGGGGGCACTGAAGCTTTCTTT; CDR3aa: CASSTATGGTEAFF
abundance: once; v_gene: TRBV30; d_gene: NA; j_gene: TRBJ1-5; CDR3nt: TGTGCCTGGAGCTCCGGACAGCCTTATCAGCCCCAGCATTTT; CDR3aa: CAWSSGQPYQPQHF
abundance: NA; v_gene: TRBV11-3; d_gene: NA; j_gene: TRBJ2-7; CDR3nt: TGTGCCAGCAGCTTAGGTGGCCGGTCAGACGAGCAGTACTTC; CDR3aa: CASSLGGRSDEQYF
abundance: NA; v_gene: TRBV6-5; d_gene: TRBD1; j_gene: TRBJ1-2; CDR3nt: TGTGCCAGCCAGGGGACAGGCCTTCGCTACACCTTC; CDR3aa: CASQGTGLRYTF
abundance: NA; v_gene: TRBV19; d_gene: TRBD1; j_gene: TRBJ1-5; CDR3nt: TGTGCCAGTGGAGTCGGACAGGGGGCGAGGCAGCCCCAGCATTTT; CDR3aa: CASGVGQGARQPQHF
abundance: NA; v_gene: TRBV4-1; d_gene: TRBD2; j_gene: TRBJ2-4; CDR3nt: TGCGCCAGCAGCCAAGATCGGACTAGCGGGGACCTAGCCAAAAACATTCAGTACTTC; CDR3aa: CASSQDRTSGDLAKNIQYF
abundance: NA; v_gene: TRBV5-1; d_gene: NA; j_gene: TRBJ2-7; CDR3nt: TGCGCCAGCAGCTTATCGCGGGAATTGGGCGAGCAGTACTTC; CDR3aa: CASSLSRELGEQYF
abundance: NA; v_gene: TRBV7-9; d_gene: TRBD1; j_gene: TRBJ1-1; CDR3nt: TGTGCCAGCAGTTCTACCGGGACAGGGGTGACTGAAGCTTTCTTT; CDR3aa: CASSSTGTGVTEAFF
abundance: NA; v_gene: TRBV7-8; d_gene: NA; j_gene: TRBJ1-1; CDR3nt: TGTGCCAGCAGTCCGGGGGGAGGTACTGAAGCTTTCTTT; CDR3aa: CASSPGGGTEAFF
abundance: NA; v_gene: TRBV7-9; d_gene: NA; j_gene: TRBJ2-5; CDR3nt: TGTGCCAGCAGCTCCCTCCGACAGGGGCTAGCGGGGCAAGAGACCCAGTACTTC; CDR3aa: CASSSLRQGLAGQETQYF
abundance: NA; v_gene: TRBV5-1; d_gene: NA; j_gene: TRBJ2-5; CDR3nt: TGCGCCAGCAGCTTGGAGGCGGGTTCCCAAGAGACCCAGTACTTC; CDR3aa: CASSLEAGSQETQYF
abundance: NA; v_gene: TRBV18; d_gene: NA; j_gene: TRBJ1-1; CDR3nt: TGTGCCAGCTCACCCCGTCTGGACACTGAAGCTTTCTTT; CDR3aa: CASSPRLDTEAFF
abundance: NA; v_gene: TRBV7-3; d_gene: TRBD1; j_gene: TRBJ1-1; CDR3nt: TGTGCCAGCAGCTTAACACGGGGGACAGGGCTTGAAGCTTTCTTT; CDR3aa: CASSLTRGTGLEAFF
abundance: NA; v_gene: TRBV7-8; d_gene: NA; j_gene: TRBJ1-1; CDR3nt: TGTGCCAGCAGCTTAGAGGGAGGGATCACTGAAGCTTTCTTT; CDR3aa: CASSLEGGITEAFF
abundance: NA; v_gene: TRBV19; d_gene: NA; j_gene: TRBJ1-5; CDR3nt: TGTGCCAGTAGTCCTTCCCCCGTGCAGCCCCAGCATTTT; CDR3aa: CASSPSPVQPQHF
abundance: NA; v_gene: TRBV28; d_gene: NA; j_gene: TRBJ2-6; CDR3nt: TGTGCCAGCAGTTCCCCTAGGTGGACTGGGGGGGCCAACGTCCTGACTTTC; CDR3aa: CASSSPRWTGGANVLTF
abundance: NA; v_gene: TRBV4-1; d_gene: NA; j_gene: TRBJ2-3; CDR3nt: TGCGCCAGCAGCCAGGACAGACCCACAGATACGCAGTATTTT; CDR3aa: CASSQDRPTDTQYF
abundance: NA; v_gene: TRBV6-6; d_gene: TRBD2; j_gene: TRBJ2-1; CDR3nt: TGTGCCAGCAGTGCCCCTAGCGGGAGGCCCGGGGCGGAGCAGTTCTTC; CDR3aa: CASSAPSGRPGAEQFF